The T cell receptor beta chain described here comes from a study of blood T cell repertoires in COVID-19. Study details: T cells, B-cell-depleted T cells, or PBMCs supplied cDNA or gDNA.

J lost 7 bases, V lost 6 bases, and 8 bases had no gene match. This CDR3 contains 13 residues. Per germline, CDR1 LNHDA and CDR2 SQIVND (reference sequence). In this sample, this clone turned up a few times. Seattle patients were enrolled while actively infected and followed longitudinally. Methods used by the authors: By means of reference gene primer amplification, nucleated cell counts were estimated. TCRdb keeps only in-frame clones here, not all; method: immunoSEQ multiplex PCR. V and J calls and clone size are copied from that table; D and trimming were computed from the DNA. This sample has roughly 180,000 clones, with roughly four fifths found just once.

This TCR was sampled from a woman in her 40s with COVID-19, enrolled during active disease. The chain combines TRBV19 with TRBJ1-1, with 7 bases matching TRBD1. The sequencing input was peripheral blood. The CDR3: CASRPKGAVEAFF. CDR3 sequence (DNA): TGTGCCAGTAGGCCTAAGGGGGCGGTTGAAGCTTTCTTT.